Listed below are T cell receptor beta chains from one sample, sequenced in a study of human T cells and chemical hapten exposure. TCRdb re-derived calls from the 5' RACE reads in MiXCR, one entry per CDR3 protein. The sample carries approximately 140,000 distinct CDR3 sequences, about 4% recorded once. The receptors here all came from a female donor in good health. The CDR3 runs from the conserved cysteine through the conserved F or W. Fields, in order: CDR3 DNA, CDR3 protein, clone size, V gene, D gene, J gene. The D gene is left open where the match is weak. Expanded clones are given a class, and other clones once, few, many or no size at all.

TGTGCCATCAGTGCGGTATTGAGGGACAGGGTCTTTCAGCCCCAGCATTTT | CAISAVLRDRVFQPQHF | many | TRBV10-3 | TRBD1 | TRBJ1-5
TGTGCCAGCAGTTACAGGGACAAGTATCAGCCCCAGCATTTT | CASSYRDKYQPQHF | few | TRBV6-2/TRBV6-3 | - | TRBJ1-5
TGTGCCAGCAGCCCAGAGCTTGGGCGGGGGGGCAAAGATACGCAGTATTTT | CASSPELGRGGKDTQYF | many | TRBV5-4 | TRBD2 | TRBJ2-3
TGTGCCAGCAGCTTAGAGGGCAGGACGGTCTATGGCTACACCTTC | CASSLEGRTVYGYTF | many | TRBV7-9 | - | TRBJ1-2
TGTGCCAGCGCCCCGGGGGACAGGGGGCTACTGAATGAGCAGTTCTTC | CASAPGDRGLLNEQFF | - | TRBV4-2 | TRBD1 | TRBJ2-1
TGTGCCAGCAGTGAATCAGGGCCGAACCAGCCCCAGCATTTT | CASSESGPNQPQHF | many | TRBV6-1 | - | TRBJ1-5
TGCAGTGCTTTCCCAACAGACAGGGGGACAGATTCCTACGAGCAGTACTTC | CSAFPTDRGTDSYEQYF | many | TRBV20-1 | TRBD1 | TRBJ2-7
TGCGCCAGCAGCTTTAGGTCTGGGGGCAATGAGCAGTTCTTC | CASSFRSGGNEQFF | many | TRBV5-1 | - | TRBJ2-1
TGTGCCAGCAGTGTTGGTCCCAGGAGCGGAAACACCATATATTTT | CASSVGPRSGNTIYF | few | TRBV2 | - | TRBJ1-3
TGTGCCAGCTCACCACCACAGTGGAATGAGCAGTTCTTC | CASSPPQWNEQFF | many | TRBV18 | - | TRBJ2-1
TGTGCCAGCAGTGAAGCCTCTGGAAACACCATATATTTT | CASSEASGNTIYF | many | TRBV2 | - | TRBJ1-3
TGTGCCAGCAGTTTAAATTTCTACGAGCAGTACTTC | CASSLNFYEQYF | many | TRBV27 | - | TRBJ2-7
TGTGCCAGCAGTCCCGTCGGGGTAACAGATACGCAGTATTTT | CASSPVGVTDTQYF | many | TRBV28 | - | TRBJ2-3
TGCAGTGCTAGTTATCCCCAGGGGGGCCCGTTGCTGTTTTTT | CSASYPQGGPLLFF | many | TRBV20-1 | - | TRBJ2-2
TGCAGTGCTAGAAAGCCTCTGACCTACGAGCAGTACTTC | CSARKPLTYEQYF | many | TRBV20-1 | - | TRBJ2-7
TGTGCCAGCAGTTTGGAGTCTAATGAAAAACTGTTTTTT | CASSLESNEKLFF | many | TRBV12-3/TRBV12-4 | - | TRBJ1-4
TGTGCCAGTAGCCGAACTAGTACCGGTGAGCAGTTCTTC | CASSRTSTGEQFF | many | TRBV19 | - | TRBJ2-1
TGCAGTGCTAGAGTCCGATCGAGGACTAGCGGCCTGTCAGAGACCCAGTACTTC | CSARVRSRTSGLSETQYF | many | TRBV20-1 | TRBD2 | TRBJ2-5
TGTGCCAGCTCACCCTACGGGGGGACGAACACCGGGGAGCTGTTTTTT | CASSPYGGTNTGELFF | many | TRBV18 | TRBD2 | TRBJ2-2
TGTGCCAGCAGCTTAGTGGAAACCGGGGAGCTGTTTTTT | CASSLVETGELFF | few | TRBV7-9 | - | TRBJ2-2
TGCAGTGCTAGAGATCGGATGGGTCCCGGACAGGGTGCCTACGAGCAGTACTTC | CSARDRMGPGQGAYEQYF | many | TRBV20-1 | TRBD1 | TRBJ2-7
TGTGCCAGCTTCCGTCCTTACAGGGAACGTAACTATGGCTACACCTTC | CASFRPYRERNYGYTF | - | TRBV7-2 | - | TRBJ1-2
TGCGCCAGCTCACCGGGGGATAACTATGGCTACACCTTC | CASSPGDNYGYTF | many | TRBV5-1 | - | TRBJ1-2
TGTGCCAGCACTGGGGACAGTCGCGAGCAGTACTTC | CASTGDSREQYF | many | TRBV6-5 | TRBD1 | TRBJ2-7
TGTGCCAGCAGCTTAGCGTATGCAGGTCAAGAGACCCAGTACTTC | CASSLAYAGQETQYF | many | TRBV7-6 | - | TRBJ2-5
TGTGCCATCAGGGCCATGCGTGGGGATGGCTACACCTTC | CAIRAMRGDGYTF | many | TRBV10-3 | - | TRBJ1-2
TGTGCCAGCAGTACGGGGGACAGGGCCCGCAATCAGCCCCAGCATTTT | CASSTGDRARNQPQHF | - | TRBV6-8 | TRBD1 | TRBJ1-5
TGTGCCAGCAGCTTAACGGGCCAAGGGGGCGAGCAGTACTTC | CASSLTGQGGEQYF | many | TRBV7-3 | - | TRBJ2-7
TGCGCCAGCAGCTTGGGGACGCCGGGCAATCAGCCCCAGCATTTT | CASSLGTPGNQPQHF | many | TRBV5-1 | - | TRBJ1-5
TGTGCCAGCAGCCGCTGGGACCTCAGCAATCAGCCCCAGCATTTT | CASSRWDLSNQPQHF | many | TRBV7-4 | - | TRBJ1-5
TGTGCCAGCAGCTTAGGGCAGATCACTGAAGCTTTCTTT | CASSLGQITEAFF | many | TRBV7-2 | - | TRBJ1-1
TGTGGCAGCGAGGGGACAGATACGCAGTATTTT | CGSEGTDTQYF | many | TRBV7-2 | - | TRBJ2-3
TGTGCCAGCAGCCCTCCGCCCGGGGGGGCCGTTGAGCAGTTCTTC | CASSPPPGGAVEQFF | many | TRBV12-3/TRBV12-4 | TRBD2 | TRBJ2-1
TGTGCCAGCAGTTACGGGTTGGGTGACACTGAAGCTTTCTTT | CASSYGLGDTEAFF | many | TRBV6-5 | - | TRBJ1-1
TGTGCCACCAGGATCGCGGGGGCGGCCTACGAGCAGTACTTC | CATRIAGAAYEQYF | many | TRBV19 | - | TRBJ2-7
TGTGCCACCAGTGACCCCTATGAAAAACTGTTTTTT | CATSDPYEKLFF | many | TRBV24-1 | - | TRBJ1-4
TGTGCCACCAGCGAGTGGGGGAGAAGCGACGAGCAGTACTTC | CATSEWGRSDEQYF | many | TRBV15 | - | TRBJ2-7
TGTGCCAGCAGTTACAGGGTCTCCTACGAGCAGTACTTC | CASSYRVSYEQYF | many | TRBV6-2/TRBV6-3 | - | TRBJ2-7
TGTGCCAGCAGCCGGACAGGGGAAGCTTTCTTT | CASSRTGEAFF | few | TRBV7-8 | TRBD1 | TRBJ1-1
TGTGCCAGCAGCTTAGGGACAGGGAGCTATGGCTACACCTTC | CASSLGTGSYGYTF | many | TRBV7-9 | TRBD1 | TRBJ1-2
TGCAGCGTTGCGCTACAGCTGAACACTGAAGCTTTCTTT | CSVALQLNTEAFF | many | TRBV29-1 | - | TRBJ1-1
TGTGCCAGTAGTATAATCGGGGCCGACAATCAGCCCCAGCATTTT | CASSIIGADNQPQHF | many | TRBV19 | - | TRBJ1-5
TGTGCCAGCAGTCCGTCGGTGACAGGATCCTACGAGCAGTACTTC | CASSPSVTGSYEQYF | many | TRBV6-1 | - | TRBJ2-7
TGCGCCAGCAGCCAACTAGCGGGGGGGCTCACAGATACGCAGTATTTT | CASSQLAGGLTDTQYF | many | TRBV4-3 | TRBD2 | TRBJ2-3
TGTGCCAGTAGTAGGAGGGGGGGCTACAATGAGCAGTTCTTC | CASSRRGGYNEQFF | few | TRBV19 | - | TRBJ2-1